This TCR beta chain was recovered during a study of cytomegalovirus exposure and HLA in healthy donors. The study's findings and limits: Most subjects' HLA-A and HLA-B alleles were reportedly predicted from TCR beta sequences. In a later analysis, an Asian-associated ancestry cluster reportedly showed fewer N-insertions than the roughly 650-donor mean. One cluster of highly shared sequence variants probably arose as a sequencing artifact.

CDR1 and CDR2 (germline): MNHNS, SASEGT. The CDR3 extends over 12 amino acids. The V and J ends lost 6 bases and 6 bases respectively, with 12 bases between them. Donors were ostensibly healthy at sampling, although undocumented immune exposures were probable. Comments on this clone: Its specificity is unknown.

Primers: 60 Vbeta forward and 13 Jbeta reverse. Data came from immunoSEQ multiplex PCR; TCRdb stores just in-frame clones and leaves some out. The sample shows some 150,000 clones, about four fifths of them seen only once. The sample consisted of PBMCs. This clonotype originated in a man aged 45-60 years in good health and CMV-seropositive. The V call is TRBV6-1, the J call TRBJ2-7; D gene uncertain. CDR3 amino acids: CASSPRVGEQYF. Written as DNA, the CDR3 is TGTGCCAGCAGCCCACGAGTCGGCGAGCAGTACTTC.